The 30 T cell receptor beta chains below were found in one sample sequenced in a study of T-cell reconstitution after alpha-beta-depleted transplantation in children. The TCRbeta library was prepared with unique molecular identifiers. TCRdb fed the PCR reads into MiXCR, producing one record per CDR3 protein. The sample contains about 410,000 distinct CDR3 sequences, just over 20% of which appear only once. Specimen: PBMCs from the stem cell graft donor, collected from the stem cell graft. The source of these receptors is a human donor who donated a stem cell graft to a child with acute myeloid leukemia.

CDR3 protein: CASSLSVGQPQHF. In nucleotides, the CDR3 is TGTGCCAGCAGTTTATCCGTCGGTCAGCCCCAGCATTTT. The chain has TRBV12-3 or TRBV12-4 and TRBJ1-5; no firm D call. This CDR3 contains 13 residues. V was shortened by 2 bases and J by 6 bases, with 8 bases between the two germline ends.

This clonotype was picked up a small number of times. The J gene is TRBJ2-2, the V gene TRBV12-3 or TRBV12-4, with D tentatively TRBD1 (6 bases). Trimming removed 2 bases from V and 4 bases from J, with 17 bases in between. The CDR3 covers 17 residues. The CDR3 here is CASSLLIRGGGTGELFF. The CDR3 bases are TGTGCCAGCAGTTTACTCATCAGGGGCGGCGGCACCGGGGAGCTGTTTTTT.

The table lists this clonotype with a few counts. The rearrangement joins TRBV20-1 to TRBJ1-1; tentatively, D is TRBD1 (5 bases). This CDR3 spans 14 amino acids. CDR1 and CDR2 from the germline V gene are DFQATT and SNEGSKA (reference sequence). The V end was cut by 0 bases, the J end by 5 bases, with 13 bases between. The CDR3 is CSARDPRKGTEAFF. Here the CDR3 DNA reads TGCAGTGCTAGAGATCCGCGCAAGGGGACTGAAGCTTTCTTT.

This chain links TRBV29-1 with TRBJ1-2, with D possibly being TRBD1 (5 bases). V was shortened by 4 bases and J by 8 bases, with 5 bases between the two germline ends. The germline V gene encodes CDR1 SQVTM and CDR2 ANQGSEA. The CDR3 covers 9 residues. CDR3 loop: CSVGDGYTF. CDR3 sequence (DNA): TGCAGCGTTGGGGACGGCTACACCTTC.

This clonotype turned up a few times. The J gene is TRBJ2-1, the V gene TRBV15; 7 positions match TRBD2. Trimming at V came to 1 base and at J to 10 bases, leaving 16 bases not matched to a gene. The germline CDR1 and CDR2 sequences are LNHNV and YYDKDF (reference sequence). This CDR3 comprises 17 residues. The CDR3 DNA reads as TGTGCCACCAGCAGAGGCCCCTCGGTAGCGGGTGTAGGGGAGCAGTTCTTC. The encoded protein is CATSRGPSVAGVGEQFF.

This clonotype was seen repeatedly, ten times or more. This chain connects TRBV9 to TRBJ1-1; perhaps TRBD1 as D (5 bases). In germline, CDR1 is SGDLS, CDR2 YYNGEE. Trimming shortened V by 0 bases and J by 1 base, and 7 bases separated the two germline ends. This CDR3 spans 14 amino acids. The CDR3 DNA is TGTGCCAGCAGCGTAGAGGGGCAGAACACTGAAGCTTTCTTT. This codes for CASSVEGQNTEAFF.

The chain joins TRBV28 to TRBJ2-3, with TRBD1 identical over 7 bases. CDR1 is MDHEN, CDR2 SYDVKM, per germline. The CDR3 is 14 amino acids. The J segment lost 0 bases and the V segment lost 8 bases, leaving 5 bases of the junction unmatched. CDR3 nucleotides: TGTGCCAGCGGCAAGGGGGCTAGCACAGATACGCAGTATTTT. It is translated as CASGKGASTDTQYF. Full variable domain (missing parts from reference TRBV28 and TRBJ2-3): DVKVTQSSRYLVKRTGEKVFLECVQDMDHENMFWYRQDPGLGLRLIYFSYDVKMKEKGDIPEGYSVSREKKERFSLILESASTNQTSMYLCASGKGASTDTQYFGPGTRLTVL.

This clonotype was seen more than once but under ten times. This sequence joins TRBV7-2 and TRBJ2-7, with D possibly TRBD1 on 6 matching bases. Between the trimmed V and J ends, which lost 3 bases and 6 bases, there was a span of 18 bases. The CDR3 is 15 residues long. Germline V CDR1 and CDR2: SGHTA, FQGNSA. CDR3 loop: CASSLYGRGACEQYF. DNA for the CDR3: TGTGCCAGCAGCTTGTACGGCAGGGGCGCCTGCGAGCAGTACTTC.

This clonotype appeared a few times. The rearrangement joins TRBV28 to TRBJ2-7; TRBD1 matches at 7 bases. Germline CDR1 is MDHEN and CDR2 is SYDVKM. The CDR3 runs 14 residues. The ends lost 6 bases at V and 3 bases at J; junction bases unmatched: 8. The CDR3 DNA reads TGTGCCAGCAGCCTGACAGGGAAAGACTACGAGCAGTACTTC. Its translation is CASSLTGKDYEQYF.

In its sample, this clonotype was seen many times. This chain connects TRBV24-1 to TRBJ2-3, with D uncertain. Trimming removed 8 bases from V and 0 bases from J, with 11 bases in between. CDR1 is KGHDR, CDR2 SFDVKD, per germline. This CDR3 comprises 14 residues. CDR3: CATTMDGSTDTQYF. The CDR3 DNA reads as TGTGCCACCACCATGGACGGTAGCACAGATACGCAGTATTTT.

This clonotype was observed many times. The chain links TRBV29-1 to TRBJ2-3, with D possibly being TRBD2 (5 bases). The CDR3 sequence is 13 residues long. The V end was cut by 6 bases, the J end by 2 bases, with 12 bases between. Per the germline V gene, CDR1 is SQVTM and CDR2 is ANQGSEA. In nucleotides, the CDR3 is TGCAGCGTGCCCCGTCGGGACACAGATACGCAGTATTTT. Translation gives CSVPRRDTDTQYF.

The chain joins TRBV6-5 to TRBJ2-5; 7 nucleotides align to TRBD2. Germline assignment: CDR1 MNHEY and CDR2 SVGAGI. Germline trimming cut 2 bases from V and 2 bases from J; bases unmatched to any gene: 5. The CDR3 covers 15 residues. The chain's CDR3 is CASSYGGGPQETQYF. CDR3 nucleotides: TGTGCCAGCAGTTACGGGGGGGGACCTCAAGAGACCCAGTACTTC.

This clonotype was detected only once. The chain recombines TRBV3-1 with TRBJ1-2, with D possibly being TRBD1 (5 bases). This CDR3 is built from 13 residues. Trimming removed 1 base from V and 7 bases from J, with 10 bases in between. The germline V gene has CDR1 LGHDT and CDR2 YNNKEL (reference sequence). CDR3 nucleotide sequence: TGTGCCAGCAGCCAAGTACAGGCCGGTGGCTACACCTTC. Protein: CASSQVQAGGYTF. Looking up the rest from reference TRBV3-1 and TRBJ1-2 gives the full variable domain: DTAVSQTPKYLVTQMGNDKSIKCEQNLGHDTMYWYKQDSKKFLKIMFSYNNKELIINETVPNRFSPKSPDKAHLNLHINSLELGDSAVYFCASSQVQAGGYTFGSGTRLTVV.

This clonotype has at least ten counts. The chain links TRBV27 to TRBJ2-7; TRBD2 matches at 8 bases. V shed 6 bases, J shed 2 bases, and the junction held 6 bases outside the gene matches. Germline CDR1 reads MNHEY; CDR2 reads SMNVEV (reference sequence). The CDR3 has 14 amino acids. CDR3: CASSLGLGPYEQYF. In DNA, the CDR3 is TGTGCCAGCAGCTTGGGACTAGGTCCCTACGAGCAGTACTTC.

This clonotype was seen repeatedly, ten times or more. The chain links TRBV20-1 to TRBJ2-7, with TRBD2 as a possible D gene (5 bases). CDR3 length: 11 residues. From germline, CDR1 is DFQATT and CDR2 SNEGSKA (reference sequence). Trimming stripped 2 bases from V and 11 bases from J, with 13 bases between. The chain's CDR3 is CSARPSRDEYF. The DNA for the CDR3 is TGCAGTGCTAGACCCTCGAGGGATGAGTACTTC.

The sample holds many counts of this clonotype. The chain couples TRBV10-3 to TRBJ2-7, with a weak D call TRBD1 (6 bases). The CDR3 runs to 13 residues. V gave up 10 bases and J gave up 6 bases, with 19 bases separating them. Per germline, CDR1 ENHRY and CDR2 SYGVKD. CDR3 coding DNA: TGTGCCACATCGGGTCTGACAGGTATCGAGCAGTACTTC. It yields the protein CATSGLTGIEQYF.

This rearrangement joins TRBV7-6 to TRBJ2-7; 14 bases match TRBD2. The CDR3 runs 17 residues. CDR1 is SGHVS, CDR2 FNYEAQ, per germline. The trim removed 5 bases at V and 3 bases at J, leaving 9 bases unmatched. CDR3 protein: CASSPGLAGGLFYEQYF. CDR3 coding DNA: TGTGCCAGCAGCCCTGGACTAGCGGGAGGCCTCTTCTACGAGCAGTACTTC.

This clonotype was detected a few times. CDR3 protein: CASSYSSLAGGGDTQYF. The CDR3 DNA sequence: TGTGCCAGCAGTTACTCGAGCCTAGCGGGGGGGGGAGATACGCAGTATTTT. The rearrangement links TRBV6-5 to TRBJ2-3; 12 positions agree with TRBD2. Germline CDR1 and CDR2: MNHEY and SVGAGI. V trimming: 0 bases; J trimming: 5 bases; junction bases outside the gene matches: 6. This CDR3 contains 17 residues.

This chain connects TRBV4-2 to TRBJ2-2; 9 nucleotides align to TRBD2. The CDR3 spans 18 residues. V lost 1 base and J lost 6; bases outside the gene matches: 12. Germline-derived CDR1 and CDR2 are LGHNA and YNFKEQ. The CDR3 protein is CASSQGASRLADPGELFF. DNA for the CDR3: TGTGCCAGCAGCCAAGGGGCGTCTAGACTAGCGGATCCCGGGGAGCTGTTTTTT.

This clonotype was found many times. The V call is TRBV27, the J call TRBJ2-7; TRBD1 matches at 7 bases. Looked up from germline, CDR1 is MNHEY and CDR2 is SMNVEV (reference sequence). There are 16 residues in the CDR3. V lost 5 bases to trimming and J lost 5 bases; unmatched junction nucleotides: 15. The CDR3 DNA reads as TGTGCCAGCAGTACCATAGGGGTAGGGGGCTCGGACGAGCAGTACTTC. Its protein product is CASSTIGVGGSDEQYF.

The chain uses TRBV7-2 and TRBJ2-7; TRBD2 agrees at 7 bases. With V trimmed by 1 base and J by 2 bases, 5 bases remained unmatched. CDR1 and CDR2 (germline): SGHTA, FQGNSA. The CDR3 loop spans 15 amino acids. For the CDR3, the DNA is TGTGCCAGCAGCTTAGTGGCGGGAGAAGCCTACGAGCAGTACTTC. As protein: CASSLVAGEAYEQYF.

Ten or more counts support this clonotype. V and J are TRBV6-5 and TRBJ2-1; 7 nucleotides line up with TRBD1. CDR3 size: 12 residues. CDR1 MNHEY and CDR2 SVGAGI come from the germline V gene. Trimming removed 6 bases from V and 10 bases from J; junction bases left unmatched: 6. The DNA for the CDR3 is TGTGCCAGCAGCCGAGGGACAGAGGAGCAGTTCTTC. It specifies CASSRGTEEQFF.

This clonotype occurred a few times. The V gene is TRBV4-1, the J gene TRBJ1-2, with no clear D. V was pared by 0 bases and J by 4 bases, with 12 bases between. Per the germline V gene, CDR1 is MGHRA and CDR2 is YSYEKL. The CDR3 extends over 15 amino acids. CDR3 in DNA: TGCGCCAGCAGCCAAGATCCTCCAGGTCTCTATGGCTACACCTTC. Amino acids: CASSQDPPGLYGYTF.

This clonotype has ten or more counts. The chain couples TRBV11-2 to TRBJ2-1; tentatively, D is TRBD2 (7 bases). The CDR3 has 14 residues. Trimming removed 5 bases at V and 12 bases at J, with 20 bases between. Per germline, CDR1 SGHAT and CDR2 FQNNGV. The CDR3 loop reads CASSPGDAGVRQFF. In nucleotides, the CDR3 is TGTGCCAGCAGCCCAGGGGATGCGGGAGTTAGGCAGTTCTTC.

This clonotype came up a few times. J is TRBJ2-5 and V is TRBV28; 7 bases are shared with TRBD1. V was pared by 6 bases and J by 5 bases, with 15 bases of the junction left unmatched. The germline CDR1 and CDR2 sequences are MDHEN and SYDVKM. The CDR3 runs 16 residues. In DNA, the CDR3 is TGTGCCAGCAGCAAAACACAGGGGAAACGGGTTGAGACCCAGTACTTC. Protein product: CASSKTQGKRVETQYF. The full variable domain, rest sourced from reference TRBV28 and TRBJ2-5, is DVKVTQSSRYLVKRTGEKVFLECVQDMDHENMFWYRQDPGLGLRLIYFSYDVKMKEKGDIPEGYSVSREKKERFSLILESASTNQTSMYLCASSKTQGKRVETQYFGPGTRLLVL.

The J gene is TRBJ2-3, the V gene TRBV15; TRBD2 agrees at 14 bases. Trimming cost V 3 bases and J 1 base; bases outside gene matches: 0. Germline CDR1 and CDR2: LNHNV and YYDKDF (reference sequence). There are 16 residues in the CDR3. CDR3 sequence reads: CATSRGLAGGTDTQYF. The DNA for the CDR3 is TGTGCCACCAGCAGGGGACTAGCGGGAGGCACAGATACGCAGTATTTT.

The rearrangement links TRBV4-2 to TRBJ2-7; a weak D match, TRBD2 (5 bases). The germline CDR1 and CDR2 sequences are LGHNA and YNFKEQ. This CDR3 is built from 13 residues. V lost 4 bases and J 7 bases, leaving 14 bases between the germline ends. The CDR3 spells CASSPGGLGEQYF. As DNA, the CDR3 is TGTGCCAGCAGCCCAGGAGGTTTGGGGGAGCAGTACTTC.

This clonotype has just a few counts. The rearrangement links TRBV29-1 to TRBJ2-5; 8 bases are a match to TRBD1. V lost 6 bases to trimming and J lost 5 bases; unmatched junction nucleotides: 8. The CDR3 runs to 13 residues. Germline V gene data show CDR1 as SQVTM and CDR2 as ANQGSEA. The CDR3 DNA follows: TGCAGCGTCCGACAGGGGAGTAAGGAGACCCAGTACTTC. Translating gives CSVRQGSKETQYF. Filled out from reference TRBV29-1 and TRBJ2-5, the complete variable domain reads SAVISQKPSRDICQRGTSLTIQCQVDSQVTMMFWYRQQPGQSLTLIATANQGSEATYESGFVIDKFPISRPNLTFSTLTVSNMSPEDSSIYLCSVRQGSKETQYFGPGTRLLVL.

This clonotype was counted many times. The junction shows a germline mismatch at one end, possibly a read error. The chain uses TRBV7-7 and TRBJ2-7; 14 bases match TRBD2. Germline CDR1 is SSHAT and CDR2 is FNYEAQ (reference sequence). The CDR3 contains 15 residues. The CDR3 DNA reads as TGTGCTAGCAGCCCGGGACTAGCGGGAGTTAACGAGCAGTACTTC. It encodes CASSPGLAGVNEQYF.

This clonotype was seen a few times. This sequence joins TRBV9 and TRBJ2-1; TRBD2 matches at 7 bases. Per the germline V gene, CDR1 is SGDLS and CDR2 is YYNGEE. After removal of 4 bases from V and 9 bases from J, the junction contained 7 bases not matched to a gene. This CDR3 contains 13 residues. The CDR3 here is CASSPAGVGEQFF. Written as DNA, the CDR3 is TGTGCCAGCAGCCCCGCGGGGGTCGGTGAGCAGTTCTTC.